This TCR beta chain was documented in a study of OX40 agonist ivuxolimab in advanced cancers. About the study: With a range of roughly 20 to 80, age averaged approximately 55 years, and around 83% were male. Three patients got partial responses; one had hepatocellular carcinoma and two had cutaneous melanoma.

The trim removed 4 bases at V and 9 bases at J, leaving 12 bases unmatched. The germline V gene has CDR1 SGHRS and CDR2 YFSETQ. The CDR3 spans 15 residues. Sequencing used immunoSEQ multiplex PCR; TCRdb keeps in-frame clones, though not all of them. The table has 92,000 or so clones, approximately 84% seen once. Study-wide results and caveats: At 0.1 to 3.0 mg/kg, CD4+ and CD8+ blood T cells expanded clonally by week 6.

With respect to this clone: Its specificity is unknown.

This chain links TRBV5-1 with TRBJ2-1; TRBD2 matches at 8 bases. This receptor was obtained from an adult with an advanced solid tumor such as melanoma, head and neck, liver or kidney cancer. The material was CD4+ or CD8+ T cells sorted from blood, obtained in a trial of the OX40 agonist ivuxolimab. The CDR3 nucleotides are TGCGCCAGCAGCCGTACGGGACTAGGGGGTCTTGAGCAGTTCTTC. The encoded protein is CASSRTGLGGLEQFF.